The present TCR beta chain was sequenced within a study of long-term antiretroviral therapy in people with HIV. Sequencing used immunoSEQ v3.0 at survey level. Clones were read by immunoSEQ multiplex PCR, and TCRdb kept only the in-frame ones, dropping some. Of about 33,000 clones listed, about 95% are singletons. CDR3 length equals 15 residues. Germline V gives CDR1 LNHDA, CDR2 SQIVND (reference sequence). J gave up 8 bases and V 7 bases, and 12 bases lay outside the gene matches. The genes are TRBV19 and TRBJ2-2; 8 nucleotides agree with TRBD1. Sequenced material: unsorted PBMCs, taken approximately 6.8 years after starting antiretroviral therapy. This clonotype originated in a man in his thirties or forties with HIV. The CDR3 protein is CASIQGAQGEGELFF. For the CDR3, the DNA is TGTGCCAGTATCCAGGGGGCGCAAGGGGAGGGGGAGCTGTTTTTT. Looking up the rest from reference TRBV19 and TRBJ2-2 gives the full variable domain: DGGITQSPKYLFRKEGQNVTLSCEQNLNHDAMYWYRQDPGQGLRLIYYSQIVNDFQKGDIAEGYSVSREKKESFPLTVTSAQKNPTAFYLCASIQGAQGEGELFFGEGSRLTVL.